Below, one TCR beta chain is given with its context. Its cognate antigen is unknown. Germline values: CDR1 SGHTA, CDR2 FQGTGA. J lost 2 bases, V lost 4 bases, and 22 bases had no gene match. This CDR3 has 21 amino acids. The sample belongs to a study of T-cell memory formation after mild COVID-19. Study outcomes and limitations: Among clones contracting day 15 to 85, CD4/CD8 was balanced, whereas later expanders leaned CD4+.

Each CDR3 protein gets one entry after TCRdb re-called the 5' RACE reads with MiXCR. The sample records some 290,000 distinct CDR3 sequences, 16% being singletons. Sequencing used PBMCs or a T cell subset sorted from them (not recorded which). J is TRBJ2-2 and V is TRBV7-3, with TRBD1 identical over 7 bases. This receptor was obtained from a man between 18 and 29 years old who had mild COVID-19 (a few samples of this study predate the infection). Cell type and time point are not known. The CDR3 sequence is CASSWPGTVKRYASNTGELFF. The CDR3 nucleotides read TGTGCCAGCAGCTGGCCGGGGACAGTAAAAAGATACGCCTCAAACACCGGGGAGCTGTTTTTT.